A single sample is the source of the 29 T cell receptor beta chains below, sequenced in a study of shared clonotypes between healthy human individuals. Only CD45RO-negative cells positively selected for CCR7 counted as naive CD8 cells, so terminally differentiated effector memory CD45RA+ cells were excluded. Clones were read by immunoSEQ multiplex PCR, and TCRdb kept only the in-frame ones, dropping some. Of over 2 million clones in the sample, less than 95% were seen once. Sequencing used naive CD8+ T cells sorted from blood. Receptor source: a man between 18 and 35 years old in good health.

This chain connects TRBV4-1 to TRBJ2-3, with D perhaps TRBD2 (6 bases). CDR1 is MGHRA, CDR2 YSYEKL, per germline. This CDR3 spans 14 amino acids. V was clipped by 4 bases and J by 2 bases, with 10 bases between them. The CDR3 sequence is CASSLRDSTDTQYF. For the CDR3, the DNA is TGCGCCAGCAGCCTCCGGGACTCCACAGATACGCAGTATTTT.

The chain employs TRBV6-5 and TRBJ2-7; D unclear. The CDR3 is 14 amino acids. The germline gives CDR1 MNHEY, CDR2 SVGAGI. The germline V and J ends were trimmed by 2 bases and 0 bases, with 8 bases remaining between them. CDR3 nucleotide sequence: TGTGCCAGCAGTTACGGCGCAAGCTCCTACGAGCAGTACTTC. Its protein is CASSYGASSYEQYF.

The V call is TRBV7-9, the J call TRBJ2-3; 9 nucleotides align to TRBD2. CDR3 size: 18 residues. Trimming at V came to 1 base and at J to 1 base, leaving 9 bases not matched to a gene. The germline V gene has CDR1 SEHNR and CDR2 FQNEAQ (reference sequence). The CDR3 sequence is CASSLGLAVVSGTDTQYF. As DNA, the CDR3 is TGTGCCAGCAGCTTAGGACTAGCGGTGGTCTCTGGCACAGATACGCAGTATTTT.

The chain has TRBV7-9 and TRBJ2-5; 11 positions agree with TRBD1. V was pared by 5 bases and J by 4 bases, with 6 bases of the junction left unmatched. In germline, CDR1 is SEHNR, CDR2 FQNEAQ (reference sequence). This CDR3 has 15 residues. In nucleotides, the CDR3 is TGTGCCAGCAGCGCGTGGACAGGGGGCTTAGAGACCCAGTACTTC. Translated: CASSAWTGGLETQYF. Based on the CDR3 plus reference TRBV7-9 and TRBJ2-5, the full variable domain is DTGVSQNPRHKITKRGQNVTFRCDPISEHNRLYWYRQTLGQGPEFLTYFQNEAQLEKSRLLSDRFSAERPKGSFSTLEIQRTEQGDSAMYLCASSAWTGGLETQYFGPGTRLLVL.

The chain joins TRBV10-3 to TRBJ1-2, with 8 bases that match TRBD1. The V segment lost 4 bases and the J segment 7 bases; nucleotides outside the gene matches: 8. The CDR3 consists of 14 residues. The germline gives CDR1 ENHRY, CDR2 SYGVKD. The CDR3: CAISVQTGVGGYTF. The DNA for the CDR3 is TGTGCCATCAGTGTCCAGACAGGGGTCGGTGGCTACACCTTC.

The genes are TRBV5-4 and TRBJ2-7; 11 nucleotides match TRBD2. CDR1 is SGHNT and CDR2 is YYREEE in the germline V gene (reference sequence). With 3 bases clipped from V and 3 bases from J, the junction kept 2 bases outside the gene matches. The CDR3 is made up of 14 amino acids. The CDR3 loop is CASSYGTSGYEQYF. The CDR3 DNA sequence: TGTGCCAGCAGCTACGGGACTAGCGGCTACGAGCAGTACTTC.

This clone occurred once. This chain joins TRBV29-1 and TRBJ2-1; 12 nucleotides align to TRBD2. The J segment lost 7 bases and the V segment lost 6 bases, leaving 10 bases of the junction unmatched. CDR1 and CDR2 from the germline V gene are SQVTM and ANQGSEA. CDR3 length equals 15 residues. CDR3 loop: CSVAGPSGGGNEQFF. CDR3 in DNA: TGCAGCGTAGCGGGTCCTAGCGGGGGGGGAAATGAGCAGTTCTTC.

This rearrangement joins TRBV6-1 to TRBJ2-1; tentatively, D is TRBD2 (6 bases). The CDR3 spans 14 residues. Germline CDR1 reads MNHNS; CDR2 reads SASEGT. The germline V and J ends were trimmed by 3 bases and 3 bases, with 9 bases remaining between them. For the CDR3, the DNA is TGTGCCAGCAGTGAGGAGGGAATCTACAATGAGCAGTTCTTC. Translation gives CASSEEGIYNEQFF.

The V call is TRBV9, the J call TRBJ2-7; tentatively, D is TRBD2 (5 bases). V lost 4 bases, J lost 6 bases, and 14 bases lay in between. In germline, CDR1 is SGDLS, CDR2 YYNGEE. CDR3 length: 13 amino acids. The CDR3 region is CASSQTGEPEQYF. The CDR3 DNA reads TGTGCCAGCAGCCAAACTGGGGAGCCCGAGCAGTACTTC.

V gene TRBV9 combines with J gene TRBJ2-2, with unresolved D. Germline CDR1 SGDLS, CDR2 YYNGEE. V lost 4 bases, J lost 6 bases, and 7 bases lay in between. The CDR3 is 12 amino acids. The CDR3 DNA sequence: TGTGCCAGCAGCTTAACCCCCGGGGAGCTGTTTTTT. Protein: CASSLTPGELFF.

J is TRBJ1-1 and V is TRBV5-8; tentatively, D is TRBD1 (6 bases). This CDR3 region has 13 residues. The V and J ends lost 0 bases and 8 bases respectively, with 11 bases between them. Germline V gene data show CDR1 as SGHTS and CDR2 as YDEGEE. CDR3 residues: CASSLGGTSEAFF. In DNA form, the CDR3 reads TGTGCCAGCAGCTTGGGAGGGACATCGGAAGCTTTCTTT.

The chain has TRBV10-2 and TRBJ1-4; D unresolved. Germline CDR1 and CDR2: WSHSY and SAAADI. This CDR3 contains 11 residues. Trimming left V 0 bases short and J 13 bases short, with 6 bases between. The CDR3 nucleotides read TGCGCCAGCAGTGAGTCGGGAGCACTGTTTTTT. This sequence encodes CASSESGALFF.

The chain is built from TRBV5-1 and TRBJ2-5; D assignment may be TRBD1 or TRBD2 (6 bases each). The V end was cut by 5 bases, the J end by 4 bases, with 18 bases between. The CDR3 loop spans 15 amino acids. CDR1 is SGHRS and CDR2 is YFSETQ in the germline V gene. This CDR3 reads CASSAEGGLAETQYF. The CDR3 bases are TGCGCCAGCAGTGCGGAAGGGGGGCTGGCAGAGACCCAGTACTTC.

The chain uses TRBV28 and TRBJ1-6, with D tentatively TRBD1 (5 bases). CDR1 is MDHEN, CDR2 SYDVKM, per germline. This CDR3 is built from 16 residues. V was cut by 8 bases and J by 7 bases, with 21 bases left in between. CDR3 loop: CASEIQRGGTNSPLHF. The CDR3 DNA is TGTGCCAGCGAAATCCAAAGAGGAGGGACGAATTCACCCCTCCACTTT.

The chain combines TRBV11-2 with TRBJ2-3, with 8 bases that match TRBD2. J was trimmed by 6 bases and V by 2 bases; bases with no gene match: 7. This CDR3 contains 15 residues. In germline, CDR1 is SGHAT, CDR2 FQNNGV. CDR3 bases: TGTGCCAGCAGCTTATTGCGTTTAGCGGGGGATACGCAGTATTTT. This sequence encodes CASSLLRLAGDTQYF.

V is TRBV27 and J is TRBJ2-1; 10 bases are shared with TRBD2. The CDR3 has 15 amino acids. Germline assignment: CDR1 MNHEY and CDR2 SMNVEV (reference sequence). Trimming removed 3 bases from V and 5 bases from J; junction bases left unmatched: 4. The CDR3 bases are TGTGCCAGCAGTTTCATAGGACTAGCGGACAATGAGCAGTTCTTC. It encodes CASSFIGLADNEQFF.

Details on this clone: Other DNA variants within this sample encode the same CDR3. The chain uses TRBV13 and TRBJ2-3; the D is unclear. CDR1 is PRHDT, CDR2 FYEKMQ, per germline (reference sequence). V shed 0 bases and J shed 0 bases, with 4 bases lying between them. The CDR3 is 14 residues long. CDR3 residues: CASSLGPSTDTQYF. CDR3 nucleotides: TGTGCCAGCAGCTTAGGACCTAGCACAGATACGCAGTATTTT.

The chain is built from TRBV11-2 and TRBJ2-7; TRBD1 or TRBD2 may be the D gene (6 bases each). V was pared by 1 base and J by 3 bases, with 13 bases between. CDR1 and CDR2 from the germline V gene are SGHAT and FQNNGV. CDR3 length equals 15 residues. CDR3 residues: CASSLAWGALYEQYF. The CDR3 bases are TGTGCCAGCAGCTTAGCATGGGGGGCCCTCTACGAGCAGTACTTC.

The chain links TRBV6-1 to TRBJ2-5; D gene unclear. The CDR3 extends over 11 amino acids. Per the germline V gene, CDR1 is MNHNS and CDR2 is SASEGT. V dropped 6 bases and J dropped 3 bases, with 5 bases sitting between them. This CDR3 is CASRKEETQYF. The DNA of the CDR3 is TGTGCCAGCAGGAAGGAAGAGACCCAGTACTTC.

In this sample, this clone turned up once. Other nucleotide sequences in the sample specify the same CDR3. This CDR3 is CASSSGQGSQPQHF. In DNA, the CDR3 is TGTGCCAGCAGCTCTGGACAGGGTAGCCAGCCCCAGCATTTT. The genes are TRBV28 and TRBJ1-5, with 8 bases lining up with TRBD1. Germline loops: CDR1 MDHEN, CDR2 SYDVKM. The CDR3 loop spans 14 amino acids. The junction had 8 bases not matched to a gene; V was cut back by 6 bases and J by 7 bases.

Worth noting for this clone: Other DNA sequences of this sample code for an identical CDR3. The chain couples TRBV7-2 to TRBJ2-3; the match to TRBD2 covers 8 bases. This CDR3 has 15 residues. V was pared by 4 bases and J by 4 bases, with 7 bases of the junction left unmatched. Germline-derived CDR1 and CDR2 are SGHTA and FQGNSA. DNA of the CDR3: TGTGCCAGCAGCTCAGGACTAGCCGGACCAGATACGCAGTATTTT. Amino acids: CASSSGLAGPDTQYF.

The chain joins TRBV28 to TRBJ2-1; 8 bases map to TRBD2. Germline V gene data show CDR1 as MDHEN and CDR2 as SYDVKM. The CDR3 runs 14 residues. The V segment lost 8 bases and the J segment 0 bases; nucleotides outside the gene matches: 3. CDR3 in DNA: TGTGCCAGCTGTAGCGGGGACTCCTACAATGAGCAGTTCTTC. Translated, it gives CASCSGDSYNEQFF. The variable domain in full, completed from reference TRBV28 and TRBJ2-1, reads DVKVTQSSRYLVKRTGEKVFLECVQDMDHENMFWYRQDPGLGLRLIYFSYDVKMKEKGDIPEGYSVSREKKERFSLILESASTNQTSMYLCASCSGDSYNEQFFGPGTRLTVL.

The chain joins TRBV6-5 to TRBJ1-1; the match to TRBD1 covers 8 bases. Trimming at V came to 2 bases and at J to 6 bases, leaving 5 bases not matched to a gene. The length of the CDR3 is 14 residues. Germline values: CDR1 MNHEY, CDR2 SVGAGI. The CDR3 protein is CASSYGQGAAEAFF. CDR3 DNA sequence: TGTGCCAGCAGTTACGGGCAGGGGGCGGCTGAAGCTTTCTTT.

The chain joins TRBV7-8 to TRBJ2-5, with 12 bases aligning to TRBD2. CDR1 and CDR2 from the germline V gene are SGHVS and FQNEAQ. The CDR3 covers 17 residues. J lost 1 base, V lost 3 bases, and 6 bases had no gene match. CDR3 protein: CASSFRLAGETQETQYF. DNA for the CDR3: TGTGCCAGCAGCTTCCGACTAGCGGGAGAGACCCAAGAGACCCAGTACTTC.

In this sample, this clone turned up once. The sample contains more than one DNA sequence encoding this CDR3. The CDR3 sequence is CAWTGGYGYTF. The CDR3 DNA follows: TGTGCCTGGACAGGGGGGTATGGCTACACCTTC. V and J are TRBV30 and TRBJ1-2, with 7 bases that match TRBD1. The CDR3 sequence is 11 residues long. Germline V lookup: CDR1 GTSNPN, CDR2 SVGIG (reference sequence). The V and J ends lost 4 bases and 5 bases, in that order; junction bases with no gene match: 1. Variable domain in full (rest from reference TRBV30 and TRBJ1-2): SQTIHQWPATLVQPVGSPLSLECTVEGTSNPNLYWYRQAAGRGLQLLFYSVGIGQISSEVPQNLSASRPQDRQFILSSKKLLLSDSGFYLCAWTGGYGYTFGSGTRLTVV.

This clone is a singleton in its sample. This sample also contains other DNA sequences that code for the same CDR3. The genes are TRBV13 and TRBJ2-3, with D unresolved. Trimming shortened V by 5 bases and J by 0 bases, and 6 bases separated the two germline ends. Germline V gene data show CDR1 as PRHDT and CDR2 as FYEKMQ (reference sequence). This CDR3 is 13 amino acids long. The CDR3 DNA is TGTGCCAGCAGCCTCCCTAGCACAGATACGCAGTATTTT. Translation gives CASSLPSTDTQYF.

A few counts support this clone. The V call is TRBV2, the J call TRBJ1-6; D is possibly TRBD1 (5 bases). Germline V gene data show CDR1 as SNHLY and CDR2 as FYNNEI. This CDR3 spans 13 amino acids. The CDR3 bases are TGTGCTACCATGTTGACAGTTAATTCACCCCTCCACTTT. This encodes CATMLTVNSPLHF.

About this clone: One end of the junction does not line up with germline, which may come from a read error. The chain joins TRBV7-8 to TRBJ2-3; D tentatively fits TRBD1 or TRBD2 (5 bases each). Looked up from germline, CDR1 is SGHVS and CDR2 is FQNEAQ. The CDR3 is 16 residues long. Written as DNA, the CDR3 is TGTGCCAGCAGCGTAGCAACCGTGGGGGACACAGATACGCAGTATTTT. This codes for CASSVATVGDTDTQYF. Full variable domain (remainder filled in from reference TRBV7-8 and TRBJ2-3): GAGVSQSPRYKVAKRGQDVALRCDPISGHVSLFWYQQALGQGPEFLTYFQNEAQLDKSGLPSDRFFAERPEGSVSTLKIQRTQQEDSAVYLCASSVATVGDTDTQYFGPGTRLTVL.

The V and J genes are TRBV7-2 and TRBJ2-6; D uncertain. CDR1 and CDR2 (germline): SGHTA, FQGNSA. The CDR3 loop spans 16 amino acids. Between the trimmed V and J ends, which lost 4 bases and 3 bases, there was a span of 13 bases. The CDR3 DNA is TGTGCCAGCAGCTCCCGAAAGGGCAGTGGGGCCAACGTCCTGACTTTC. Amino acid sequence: CASSSRKGSGANVLTF.